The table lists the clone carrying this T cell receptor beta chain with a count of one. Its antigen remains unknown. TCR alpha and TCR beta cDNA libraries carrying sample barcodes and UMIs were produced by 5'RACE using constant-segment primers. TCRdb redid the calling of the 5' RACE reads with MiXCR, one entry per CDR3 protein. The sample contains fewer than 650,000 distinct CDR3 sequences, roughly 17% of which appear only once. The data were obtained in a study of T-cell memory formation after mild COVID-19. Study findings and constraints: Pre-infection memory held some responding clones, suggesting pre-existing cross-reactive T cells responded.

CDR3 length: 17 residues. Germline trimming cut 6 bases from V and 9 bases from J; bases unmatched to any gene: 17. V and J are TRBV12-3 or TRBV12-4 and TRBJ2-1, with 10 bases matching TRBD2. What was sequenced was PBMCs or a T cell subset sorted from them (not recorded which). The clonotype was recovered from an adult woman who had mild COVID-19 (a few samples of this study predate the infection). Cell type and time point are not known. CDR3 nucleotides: TGTGCCAGCAGCCCGTCGCGGCTAGCGGGAGTTAGCGGTGAGCAGTTCTTC. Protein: CASSPSRLAGVSGEQFF.